Detailed here is one T cell receptor (beta chain). This entry comes from a study of blood T cell repertoires in COVID-19. Study details: T cells, B-cell-depleted T cells, or PBMCs provided the cDNA or gDNA that served as material.

CDR3 size: 14 residues. Germline loops: CDR1 LNHDA, CDR2 SQIVND (reference sequence). The V end was cut by 2 bases, the J end by 5 bases, with 13 bases between. The protocol was immunoSEQ multiplex PCR, while the TCRdb copy is restricted to in-frame clones and leaves out a portion. This sample yields around 230,000 clones, of which about 81% are seen a single time; roughly 8.7% belongs to the top ten. Sequenced: PBMCs or T cells enriched from blood (not recorded which). This receptor was taken from a man in his forties who had recovered from COVID-19. V is TRBV19 and J is TRBJ2-7, with a weak D call TRBD1 (5 bases). In DNA form, the CDR3 reads TGTGCCAGTAGTATACAGGGAATCCCTCACGAGCAGTACTTC. Translating gives CASSIQGIPHEQYF.